Included here is one T cell receptor (beta chain) sequence, with context. Its antigen remains unidentified. Measured with immunoSEQ multiplex PCR; TCRdb has only the in-frame clones, and not every one. The table includes some 110,000 clones, around 88% detected once. Between the trimmed V and J ends, which lost 4 bases and 0 bases, there was a span of 17 bases. The germline V gene has CDR1 SGHKS and CDR2 YYEKEE (reference sequence). CDR3 length: 16 amino acids. This record comes from a study of T cell responses to AZD1222 COVID-19 vaccine. Overall study results and limits: A reported finding is that nearly half of spike-specific TCRs target unmutated variant regions. The study identified only a handful of AZD1222 recipients as seropositive at baseline. Most donors were white British, females outnumbered males, and clonal diversity was possibly underestimated. Without day 14 samples, only post-peak T cell repertoires were studied.

The V and J genes are TRBV5-5 and TRBJ2-7, with D possibly being TRBD1 (6 bases). This receptor was identified in an adult who received the AZD1222 COVID-19 vaccine. The sample was peripheral blood, taken 28 days after the second AZD1222 dose. The CDR3 DNA reads TGTGCCAGCAGCCTTCTCGGGACACCTCTCTCCTACGAGCAGTACTTC. Amino acid sequence: CASSLLGTPLSYEQYF.